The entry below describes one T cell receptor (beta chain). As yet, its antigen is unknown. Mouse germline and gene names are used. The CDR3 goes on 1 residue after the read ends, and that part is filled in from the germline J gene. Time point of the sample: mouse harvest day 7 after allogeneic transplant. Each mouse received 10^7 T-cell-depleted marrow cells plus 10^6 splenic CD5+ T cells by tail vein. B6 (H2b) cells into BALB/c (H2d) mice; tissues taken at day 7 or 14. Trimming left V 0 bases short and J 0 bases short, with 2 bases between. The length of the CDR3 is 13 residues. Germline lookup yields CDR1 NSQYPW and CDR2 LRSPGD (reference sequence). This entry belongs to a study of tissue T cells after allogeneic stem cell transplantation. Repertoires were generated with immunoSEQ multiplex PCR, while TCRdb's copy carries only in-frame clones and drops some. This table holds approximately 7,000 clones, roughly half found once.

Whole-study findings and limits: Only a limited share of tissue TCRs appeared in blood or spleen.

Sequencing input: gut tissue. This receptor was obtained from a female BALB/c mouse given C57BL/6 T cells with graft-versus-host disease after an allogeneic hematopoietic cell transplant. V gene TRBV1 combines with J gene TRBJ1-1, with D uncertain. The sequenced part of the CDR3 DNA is TGCACCTGCAGTGCAGAGTCAAACACAGAAGTCTTC. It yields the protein CTCSAESNTEVF. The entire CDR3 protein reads CTCSAESNTEVFF.